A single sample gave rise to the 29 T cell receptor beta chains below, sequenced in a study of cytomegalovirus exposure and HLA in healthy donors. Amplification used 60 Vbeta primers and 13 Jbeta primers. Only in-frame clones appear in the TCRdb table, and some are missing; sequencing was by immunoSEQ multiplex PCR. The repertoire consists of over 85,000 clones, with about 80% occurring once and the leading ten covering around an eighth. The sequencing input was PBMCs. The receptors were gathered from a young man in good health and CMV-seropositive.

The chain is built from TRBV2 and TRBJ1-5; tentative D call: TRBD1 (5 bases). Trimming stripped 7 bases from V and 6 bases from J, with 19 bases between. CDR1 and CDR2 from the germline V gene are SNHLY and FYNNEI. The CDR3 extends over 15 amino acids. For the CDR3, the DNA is TGTGCCAGCAACGATCAGAAGGGGCTTTCTCAGCCCCAGCATTTT. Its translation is CASNDQKGLSQPQHF.

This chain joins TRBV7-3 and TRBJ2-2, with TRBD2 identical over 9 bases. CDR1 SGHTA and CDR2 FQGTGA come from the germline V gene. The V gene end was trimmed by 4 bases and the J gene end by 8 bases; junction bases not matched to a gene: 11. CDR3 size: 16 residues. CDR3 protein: CASSSGLASIQGELFF. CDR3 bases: TGTGCCAGCAGCTCGGGACTAGCCTCGATACAGGGGGAGCTGTTTTTT.

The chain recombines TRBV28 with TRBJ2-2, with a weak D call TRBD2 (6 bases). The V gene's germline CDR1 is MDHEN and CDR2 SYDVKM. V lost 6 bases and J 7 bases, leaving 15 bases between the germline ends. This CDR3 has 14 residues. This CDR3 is CASSRQGLRGELFF. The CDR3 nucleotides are TGTGCCAGCAGCCGGCAGGGACTTCGCGGGGAGCTGTTTTTT.

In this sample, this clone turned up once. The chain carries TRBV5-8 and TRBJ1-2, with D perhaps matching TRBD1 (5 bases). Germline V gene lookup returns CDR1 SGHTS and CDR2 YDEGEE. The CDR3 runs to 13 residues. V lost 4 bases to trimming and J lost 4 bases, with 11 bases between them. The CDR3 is CASSTRGSYGYTF. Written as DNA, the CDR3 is TGTGCCAGCAGCACCCGGGGGTCCTATGGCTACACCTTC. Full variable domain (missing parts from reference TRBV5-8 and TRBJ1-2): EAGVTQSPTHLIKTRGQQATLRCSPISGHTSVYWYQQALGLGLQFLLWYDEGEERNRGNFPPRFSGRQFPNYSSELNVNALELEDSALYLCASSTRGSYGYTFGSGTRLTVV.

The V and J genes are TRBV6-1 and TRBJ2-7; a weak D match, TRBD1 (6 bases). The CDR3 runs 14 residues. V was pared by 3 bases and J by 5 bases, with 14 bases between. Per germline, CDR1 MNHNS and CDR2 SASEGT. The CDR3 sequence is CASSEPGTIHEQYF. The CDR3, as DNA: TGTGCCAGCAGTGAGCCCGGGACAATCCACGAGCAGTACTTC.

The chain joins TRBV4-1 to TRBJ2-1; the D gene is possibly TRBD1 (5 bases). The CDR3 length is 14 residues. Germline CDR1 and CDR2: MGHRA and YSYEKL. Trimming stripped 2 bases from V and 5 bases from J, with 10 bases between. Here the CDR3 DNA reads TGCGCCAGCAGCCAACGACAGACGAACAATGAGCAGTTCTTC. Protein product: CASSQRQTNNEQFF.

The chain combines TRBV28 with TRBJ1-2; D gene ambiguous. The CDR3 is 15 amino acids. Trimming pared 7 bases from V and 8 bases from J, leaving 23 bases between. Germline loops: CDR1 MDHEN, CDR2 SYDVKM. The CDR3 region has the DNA TGTGCCAGCATTCCCTTCTATAGGAGGGATACGGGCTACACCTTC. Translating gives CASIPFYRRDTGYTF.

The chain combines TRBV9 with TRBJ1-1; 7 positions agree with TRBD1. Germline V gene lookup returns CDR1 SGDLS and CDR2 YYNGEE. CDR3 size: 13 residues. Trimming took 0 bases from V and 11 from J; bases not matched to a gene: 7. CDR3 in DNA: TGTGCCAGCAGCGTAGGAGGGGGCACGCGGGCTTTCTTT. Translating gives CASSVGGGTRAFF.

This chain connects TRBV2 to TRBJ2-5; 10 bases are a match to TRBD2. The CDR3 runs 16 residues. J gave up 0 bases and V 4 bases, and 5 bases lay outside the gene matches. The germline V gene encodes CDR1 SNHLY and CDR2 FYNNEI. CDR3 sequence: CASSGLAGANQETQYF. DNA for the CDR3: TGTGCCAGCAGTGGGCTAGCGGGGGCGAACCAAGAGACCCAGTACTTC.

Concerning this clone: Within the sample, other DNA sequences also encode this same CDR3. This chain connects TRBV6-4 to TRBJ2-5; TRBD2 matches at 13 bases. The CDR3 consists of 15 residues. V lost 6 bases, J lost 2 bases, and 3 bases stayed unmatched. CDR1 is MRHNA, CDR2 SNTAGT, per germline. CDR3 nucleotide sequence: TGTGCCAGCAGCCCGACTAGCGGGGGGCAAGAGACCCAGTACTTC. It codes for CASSPTSGGQETQYF.

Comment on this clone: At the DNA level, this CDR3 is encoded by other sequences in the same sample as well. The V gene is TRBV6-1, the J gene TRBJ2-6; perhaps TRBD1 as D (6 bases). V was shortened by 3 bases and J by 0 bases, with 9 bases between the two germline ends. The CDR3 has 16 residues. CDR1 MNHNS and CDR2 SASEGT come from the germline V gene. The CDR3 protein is CASSETGVSGANVLTF. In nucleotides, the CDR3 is TGTGCCAGCAGTGAGACAGGAGTCTCTGGGGCCAACGTCCTGACTTTC.

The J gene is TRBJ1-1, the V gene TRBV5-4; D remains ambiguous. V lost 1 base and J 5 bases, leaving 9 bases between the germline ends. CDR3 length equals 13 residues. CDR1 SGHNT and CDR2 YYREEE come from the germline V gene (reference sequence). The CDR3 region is CASSLTWETEAFF. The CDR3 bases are TGTGCCAGCAGCTTGACTTGGGAGACTGAAGCTTTCTTT.

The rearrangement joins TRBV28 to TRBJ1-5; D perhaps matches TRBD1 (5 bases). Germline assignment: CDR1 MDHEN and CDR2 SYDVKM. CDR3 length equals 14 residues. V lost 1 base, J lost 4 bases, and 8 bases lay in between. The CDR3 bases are TGTGCCAGCAGTTTATTCAGGGCTAATCAGCCCCAGCATTTT. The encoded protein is CASSLFRANQPQHF.

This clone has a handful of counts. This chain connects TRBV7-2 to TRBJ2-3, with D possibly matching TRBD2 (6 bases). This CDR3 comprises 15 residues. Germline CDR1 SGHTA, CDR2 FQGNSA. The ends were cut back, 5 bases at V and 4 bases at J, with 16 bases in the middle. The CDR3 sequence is CASSPTRRRADTQYF. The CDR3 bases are TGTGCCAGCAGCCCCACTCGGAGGAGGGCAGATACGCAGTATTTT.

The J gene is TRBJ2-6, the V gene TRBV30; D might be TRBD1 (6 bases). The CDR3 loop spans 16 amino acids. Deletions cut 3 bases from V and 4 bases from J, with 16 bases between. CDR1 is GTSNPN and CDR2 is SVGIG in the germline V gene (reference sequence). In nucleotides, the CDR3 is TGTGCCTGGAGAACTCTTGGGGGCGCAGGGGCCAACGTCCTGACTTTC. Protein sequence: CAWRTLGGAGANVLTF.

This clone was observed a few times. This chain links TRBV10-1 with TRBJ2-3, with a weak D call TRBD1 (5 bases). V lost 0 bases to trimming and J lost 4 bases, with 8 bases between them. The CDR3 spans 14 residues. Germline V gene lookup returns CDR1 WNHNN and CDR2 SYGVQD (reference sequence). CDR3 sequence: CASSESQGSDTQYF. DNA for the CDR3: TGCGCCAGCAGTGAGTCCCAGGGATCAGATACGCAGTATTTT.

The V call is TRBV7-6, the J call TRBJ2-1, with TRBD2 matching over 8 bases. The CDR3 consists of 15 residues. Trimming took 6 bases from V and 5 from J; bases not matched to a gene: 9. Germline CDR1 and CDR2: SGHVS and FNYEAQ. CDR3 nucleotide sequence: TGTGCCAGCAGAACCGGGACTAGGGCCGACAATGAGCAGTTCTTC. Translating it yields CASRTGTRADNEQFF. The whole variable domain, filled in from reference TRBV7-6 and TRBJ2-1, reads GAGVSQSPRYKVTKRGQDVALRCDPISGHVSLYWYRQALGQGPEFLTYFNYEAQQDKSGLPNDRFSAERPEGSISTLTIQRTEQRDSAMYRCASRTGTRADNEQFFGPGTRLTVL.

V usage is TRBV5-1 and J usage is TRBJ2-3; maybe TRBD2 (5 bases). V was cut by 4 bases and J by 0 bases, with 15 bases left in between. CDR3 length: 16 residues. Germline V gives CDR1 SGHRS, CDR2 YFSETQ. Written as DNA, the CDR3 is TGCGCCAGCAGCCCAGCGGCCTTTCAAAGCACAGATACGCAGTATTTT. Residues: CASSPAAFQSTDTQYF.

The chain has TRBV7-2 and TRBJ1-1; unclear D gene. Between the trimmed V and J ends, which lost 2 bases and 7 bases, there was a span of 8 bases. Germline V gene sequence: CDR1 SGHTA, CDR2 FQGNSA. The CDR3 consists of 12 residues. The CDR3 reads CASSLQVYEAFF. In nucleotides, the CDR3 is TGTGCCAGCAGCTTACAGGTTTATGAAGCTTTCTTT.

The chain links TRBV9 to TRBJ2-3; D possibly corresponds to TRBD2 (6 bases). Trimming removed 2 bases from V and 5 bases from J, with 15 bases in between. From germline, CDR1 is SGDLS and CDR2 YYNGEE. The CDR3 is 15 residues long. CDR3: CASSVPGLPGDTQYF. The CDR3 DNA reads TGTGCCAGCAGCGTCCCGGGACTGCCCGGAGATACGCAGTATTTT.

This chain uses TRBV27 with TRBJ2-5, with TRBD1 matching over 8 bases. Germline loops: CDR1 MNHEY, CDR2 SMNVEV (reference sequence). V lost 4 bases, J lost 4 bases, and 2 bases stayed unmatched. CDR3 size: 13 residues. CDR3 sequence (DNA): TGTGCCAGCAGTTCGGACAGGGCAGAGACCCAGTACTTC. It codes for CASSSDRAETQYF.

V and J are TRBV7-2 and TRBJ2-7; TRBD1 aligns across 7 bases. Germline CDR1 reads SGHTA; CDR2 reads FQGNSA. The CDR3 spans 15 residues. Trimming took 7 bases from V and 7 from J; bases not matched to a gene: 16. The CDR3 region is CASTPSRTGWGEQYF. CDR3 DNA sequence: TGTGCCAGCACACCCTCCCGGACAGGATGGGGGGAGCAGTACTTC.

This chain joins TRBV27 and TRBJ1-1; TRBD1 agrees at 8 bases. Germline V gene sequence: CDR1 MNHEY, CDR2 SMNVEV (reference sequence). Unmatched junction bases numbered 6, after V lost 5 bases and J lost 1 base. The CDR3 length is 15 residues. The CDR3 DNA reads TGTGCCAGCAGTCCCGGACAGGGAGGGAACACTGAAGCTTTCTTT. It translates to CASSPGQGGNTEAFF.

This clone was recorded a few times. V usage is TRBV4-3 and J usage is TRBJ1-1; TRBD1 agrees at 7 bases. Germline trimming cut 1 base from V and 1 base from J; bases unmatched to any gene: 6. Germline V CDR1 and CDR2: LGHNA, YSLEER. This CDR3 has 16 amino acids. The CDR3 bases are TGCGCCAGCAGCCAAGGATCCGGGACAGCGAACACTGAAGCTTTCTTT. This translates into CASSQGSGTANTEAFF.

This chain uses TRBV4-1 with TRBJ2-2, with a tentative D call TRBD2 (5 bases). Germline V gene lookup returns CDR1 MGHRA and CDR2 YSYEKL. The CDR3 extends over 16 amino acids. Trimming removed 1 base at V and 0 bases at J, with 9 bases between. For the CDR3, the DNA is TGCGCCAGCAGCCAAGGGGCGGGTACGAACACCGGGGAGCTGTTTTTT. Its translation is CASSQGAGTNTGELFF.

The CDR3 reads CASSSGGAVQFF. CDR3 DNA sequence: TGTGCCAGCAGTAGCGGGGGGGCCGTGCAGTTCTTC. The chain combines TRBV4-2 with TRBJ2-1; 11 nucleotides match TRBD2. The junction had 4 bases not matched to a gene; V was cut back by 6 bases and J by 12 bases. The CDR3 totals 12 residues. Germline values: CDR1 LGHNA, CDR2 YNFKEQ.

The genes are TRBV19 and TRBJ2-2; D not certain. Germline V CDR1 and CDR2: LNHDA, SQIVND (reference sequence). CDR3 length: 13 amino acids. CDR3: CAVSERNTGELFF. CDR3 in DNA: TGTGCTGTCTCGGAGCGGAACACCGGGGAGCTGTTTTTT.

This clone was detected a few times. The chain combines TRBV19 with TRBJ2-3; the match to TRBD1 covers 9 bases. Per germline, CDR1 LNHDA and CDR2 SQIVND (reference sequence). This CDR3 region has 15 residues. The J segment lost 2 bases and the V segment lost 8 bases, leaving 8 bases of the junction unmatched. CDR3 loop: CASAPGTGSTDTQYF. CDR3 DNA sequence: TGTGCCAGTGCCCCCGGGACAGGGTCCACAGATACGCAGTATTTT.

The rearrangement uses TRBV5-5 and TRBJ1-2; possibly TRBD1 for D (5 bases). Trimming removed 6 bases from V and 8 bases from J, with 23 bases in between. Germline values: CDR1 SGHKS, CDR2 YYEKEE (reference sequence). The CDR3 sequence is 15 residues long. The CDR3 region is CASTYRGVGERGYTF. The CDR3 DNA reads TGTGCCAGCACTTATCGGGGGGTTGGAGAAAGGGGCTACACCTTC.